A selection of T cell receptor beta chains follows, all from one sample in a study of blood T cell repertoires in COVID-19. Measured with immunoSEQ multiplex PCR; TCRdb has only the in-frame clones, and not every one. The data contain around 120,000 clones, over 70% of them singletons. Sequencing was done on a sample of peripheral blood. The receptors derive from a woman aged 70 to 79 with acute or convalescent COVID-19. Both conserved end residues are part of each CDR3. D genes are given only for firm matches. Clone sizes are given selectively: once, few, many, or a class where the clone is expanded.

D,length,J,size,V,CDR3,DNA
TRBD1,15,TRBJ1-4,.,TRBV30,CAWSVQGAPNEKLFF,TGTGCCTGGAGTGTTCAGGGGGCCCCTAATGAAAAACTGTTTTTT
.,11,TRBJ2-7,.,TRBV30,CAWAQGAEQYF,TGTGCCTGGGCACAGGGTGCCGAGCAGTACTTC
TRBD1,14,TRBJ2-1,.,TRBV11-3,CASSHQTGQNEQFF,TGTGCCAGCAGCCACCAGACAGGGCAGAATGAGCAGTTCTTC
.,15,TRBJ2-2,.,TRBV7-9,CASSLSATNTGELFF,TGTGCCAGCAGCTTAAGTGCTACGAACACCGGGGAGCTGTTTTTT
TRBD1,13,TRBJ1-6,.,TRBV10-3,CAIRDRDNSPLHF,TGTGCCATCAGGGACAGGGATAATTCACCCCTCCACTTT
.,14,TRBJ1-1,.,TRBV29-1,CSVQTWRGPQEAFF,TGCAGCGTCCAGACCTGGCGGGGGCCACAGGAGGCTTTCTTT
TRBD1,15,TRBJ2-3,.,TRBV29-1,CSVEVPGQGMYTQYF,TGCAGCGTTGAAGTGCCGGGACAGGGCATGTATACGCAGTATTTT
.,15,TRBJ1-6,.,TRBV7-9,CASSAAPQEDSPLHF,TGTGCCAGCAGCGCAGCTCCTCAGGAGGACTCACCCCTCCACTTT
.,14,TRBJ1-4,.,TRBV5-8,CASSLGTAREKLFF,TGTGCCAGCAGCTTGGGGACAGCTCGTGAAAAACTGTTTTTT
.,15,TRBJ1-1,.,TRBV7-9,CASSFLQGLGTEAFF,TGTGCCAGCAGCTTCCTACAGGGCCTCGGTACTGAAGCTTTCTTT
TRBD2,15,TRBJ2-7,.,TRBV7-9,CASSFRTGTSGEQYF,TGTGCCAGCAGCTTCCGAACCGGGACTAGTGGCGAGCAGTACTTC
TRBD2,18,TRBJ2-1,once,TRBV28,CASRTGTSGMRSDNEQFF,TGTGCCAGCAGAACCGGGACTAGCGGGATGAGAAGCGACAATGAGCAGTTCTTC
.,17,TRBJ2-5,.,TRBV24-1,CATSDWGYRGSGETQYF,TGTGCCACCAGTGATTGGGGATACAGGGGCAGCGGGGAGACCCAGTACTTC
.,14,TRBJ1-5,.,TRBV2,CASSDTRGGQPQHF,TGTGCCAGCAGTGATACGAGGGGGGGTCAGCCCCAGCATTTT
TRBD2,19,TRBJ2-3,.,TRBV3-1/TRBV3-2,CASSQSGLGRGGGPDTQYF,TGTGCCAGCAGCCAATCGGGACTCGGCCGCGGGGGAGGCCCAGATACGCAGTATTTT
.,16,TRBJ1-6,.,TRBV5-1,CASSLESQENNSPLHF,TGCGCCAGCAGCTTGGAAAGTCAGGAAAATAATTCACCCCTCCACTTT
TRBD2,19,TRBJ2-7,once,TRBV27,CASPPARGSGGFLRWKQYF,TGTGCCAGCCCCCCCGCTCGGGGTAGCGGGGGGTTTTTACGTTGGAAGCAGTACTTC
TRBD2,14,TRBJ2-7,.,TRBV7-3,CASSPGLGALEQYF,TGTGCCAGCAGCCCCGGACTAGGGGCTTTGGAGCAGTACTTC
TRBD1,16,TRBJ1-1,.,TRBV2,CATLQGTGNMNTEAFF,TGTGCCACCCTGCAGGGGACAGGGAACATGAACACTGAAGCTTTCTTT
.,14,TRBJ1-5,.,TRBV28,CASSLGGGGQPQHF,TGTGCCAGCAGTTTAGGGGGGGGTGGTCAGCCCCAGCATTTT
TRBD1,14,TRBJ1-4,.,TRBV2,CASTRTGSSEKLFF,TGTGCCAGCACCCGGACAGGGTCCTCAGAAAAACTGTTTTTT
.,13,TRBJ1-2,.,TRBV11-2,CASSPFGVTGYTF,TGTGCCAGCAGCCCCTTTGGAGTAACTGGCTACACCTTC
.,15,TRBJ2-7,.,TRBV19,CASSLTGTGAYEQYF,TGTGCCAGTAGTTTAACCGGGACGGGAGCTTACGAGCAGTACTTC
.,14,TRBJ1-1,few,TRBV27,CASSLSRGTTEAFF,TGTGCCAGCAGTTTATCGCGGGGAACCACTGAAGCTTTCTTT
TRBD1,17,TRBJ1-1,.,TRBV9,CASSEGDRGNVNTEAFF,TGTGCCAGCAGCGAGGGGGACAGGGGAAACGTGAACACTGAAGCTTTCTTT
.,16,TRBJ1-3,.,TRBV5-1,CASSLGGLNSGNTIYF,TGCGCCAGCAGCTTGGGGGGACTGAACTCTGGAAACACCATATATTTT
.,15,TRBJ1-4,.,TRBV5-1,CASSLQTTTNEKLFF,TGCGCCAGCAGCTTACAGACAACAACTAATGAAAAACTGTTTTTT
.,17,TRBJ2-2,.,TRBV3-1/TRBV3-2,CASSQRSGKFIPGELFF,TGTGCCAGCAGCCAAAGATCAGGGAAATTTATCCCCGGGGAGCTGTTTTTT
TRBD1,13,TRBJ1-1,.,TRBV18,CASSATGGTEAFF,TGTGCCAGCTCAGCAACAGGGGGGACTGAAGCTTTCTTT
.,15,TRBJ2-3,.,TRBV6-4,CASSDSGQVTDTQYF,TGTGCCAGCAGTGACTCAGGACAAGTCACAGATACGCAGTATTTT
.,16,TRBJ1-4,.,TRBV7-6,CASSLEGRSTNEKLFF,TGTGCCAGCAGCTTAGAAGGGAGATCCACTAATGAAAAACTGTTTTTT
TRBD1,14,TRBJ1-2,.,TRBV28,CASSPADRNYGYTF,TGTGCCAGCAGCCCTGCGGACAGGAACTATGGCTACACCTTC
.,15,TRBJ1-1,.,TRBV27,CASSLQGFRGTEAFF,TGTGCCAGCAGTTTACAGGGGTTCCGCGGCACTGAAGCTTTCTTT
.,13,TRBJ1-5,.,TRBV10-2,CASSDPPGQPQHF,TGCGCCAGCAGTGACCCCCCGGGGCAGCCCCAGCATTTT
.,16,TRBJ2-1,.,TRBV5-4,CASSSAKAGIDNEQFF,TGTGCCAGCAGTTCTGCGAAGGCAGGGATCGACAATGAGCAGTTCTTC
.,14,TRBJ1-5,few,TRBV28,CASSLWGRDQPQHF,TGTGCCAGCAGTTTATGGGGGCGCGATCAGCCCCAGCATTTT
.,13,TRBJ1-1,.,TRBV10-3,CAISETGNTEAFF,TGTGCCATCAGTGAGACAGGGAACACTGAAGCTTTCTTT
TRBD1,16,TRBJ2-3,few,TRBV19,CASSRQGAYFTDTQYF,TGTGCCAGTAGTAGACAGGGGGCTTACTTTACAGATACGCAGTATTTT
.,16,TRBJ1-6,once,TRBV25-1,CASSEFSGARNSPLHF,TGTGCCAGCAGTGAATTTAGTGGGGCGCGAAATTCACCCCTCCACTTT
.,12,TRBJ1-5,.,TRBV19,CASSLPNQPQHF,TGTGCCAGTAGCCTCCCTAATCAGCCCCAGCATTTT
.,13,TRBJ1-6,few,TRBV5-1,CASSLTFFSPLHF,TGCGCCAGCAGCTTGACATTCTTTTCACCCCTCCACTTT
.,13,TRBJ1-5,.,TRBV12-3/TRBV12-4,CASSFGGLGPQHF,TGTGCCAGCAGTTTCGGGGGACTGGGGCCCCAGCATTTT
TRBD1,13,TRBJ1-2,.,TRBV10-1,CASSLDRGYGYTF,TGCGCCAGCAGTCTCGACAGGGGCTATGGCTACACCTTC
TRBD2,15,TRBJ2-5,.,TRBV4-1,CASSYPLAGEETQYF,TGCGCCAGCAGCTACCCACTAGCGGGGGAAGAGACCCAGTACTTC
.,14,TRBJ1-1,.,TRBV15,CATSRDLGWYEAFF,TGTGCCACCAGCAGAGATTTGGGCTGGTATGAAGCTTTCTTT
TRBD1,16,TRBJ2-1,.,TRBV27,CASSPLGQGYYNEQFF,TGTGCCAGCAGTCCCCTTGGACAGGGCTACTACAATGAGCAGTTCTTC
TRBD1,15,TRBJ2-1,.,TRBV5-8,CASSFGQGRHNEQFF,TGTGCCAGCAGCTTCGGACAGGGTCGGCACAATGAGCAGTTCTTC
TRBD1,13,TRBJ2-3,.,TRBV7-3,CASSQDRGDTQYF,TGTGCCAGCAGCCAAGACAGGGGAGATACGCAGTATTTT
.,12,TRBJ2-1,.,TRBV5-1,CASRDPYNEQFF,TGCGCCAGCCGAGATCCCTACAATGAGCAGTTCTTC
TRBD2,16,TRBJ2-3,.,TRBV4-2,CASSQEAGGNTDTQYF,TGTGCCAGCAGCCAAGAAGCGGGGGGGAACACAGATACGCAGTATTTT
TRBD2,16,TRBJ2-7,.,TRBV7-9,CASSSQLPSGGYEQYF,TGTGCCAGCAGCTCCCAACTCCCTAGCGGGGGCTACGAGCAGTACTTC
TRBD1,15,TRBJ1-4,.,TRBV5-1,CASSLAGQGGEKLFF,TGCGCCAGCAGCTTGGCCGGACAGGGTGGAGAAAAACTGTTTTTT
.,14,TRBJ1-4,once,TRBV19,CASSGQATNEKLFF,TGTGCCAGTAGTGGCCAAGCAACTAATGAAAAACTGTTTTTT
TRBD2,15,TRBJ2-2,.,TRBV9,CASSAGTTNTGELFF,TGTGCCAGCAGCGCCGGGACTACGAACACCGGGGAGCTGTTTTTT
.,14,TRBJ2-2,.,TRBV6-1,CASSEGGQPLELFF,TGTGCCAGCAGTGAAGGAGGACAGCCCCTGGAGCTGTTTTTT
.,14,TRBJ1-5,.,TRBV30,CAWSVWPSNQPQHF,TGTGCCTGGAGTGTCTGGCCGAGCAATCAGCCCCAGCATTTT
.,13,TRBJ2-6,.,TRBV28,CASRASGANVLTF,TGTGCCAGCAGGGCCTCTGGGGCCAACGTCCTGACTTTC
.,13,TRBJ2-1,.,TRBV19,CASSRDFNNEQFF,TGTGCCAGCAGCCGGGACTTCAACAATGAGCAGTTCTTC
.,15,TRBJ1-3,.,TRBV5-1,CASSLGLISGNTIYF,TGCGCCAGCAGCTTGGGGCTGATCTCTGGAAACACCATATATTTT
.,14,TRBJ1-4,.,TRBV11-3,CASSLPGGLEKLFF,TGTGCCAGCAGCCTACCTGGGGGGTTGGAAAAACTGTTTTTT